This TCR beta chain was sequenced during a study of Graves' ophthalmopathy and Graves' hyperthyroidism. Study-level points and caveats: In blood appeared most of the expanded thyroid clonotypes whose frequency exceeded 0.001.

The sequenced template was RNA, covering the TCR beta CDR3 region. Second-round multiplex PCR came after first-round RT-PCR with HTBI primers. From the multiplex PCR reads, TCRdb called clonotypes with MiXCR, one entry per CDR3 protein. There are a few hundred thousand distinct CDR3 sequences in the sample; under 25% occur only once, and approximately 3% lies in the top ten. Excluded were patients with other autoimmune diseases, uncontrolled infections, pregnancy or lactation. Orbital computed tomography and thyroid ultrasound, along with TRAb, serum thyroxine and clinical symptoms, underpinned diagnosis. 7.5 to 10 ml of fresh blood yielded the PBMCs by density gradient. The V and J ends lost 6 bases and 3 bases respectively, with 15 bases between them. The CDR3 covers 14 residues. Per the germline V gene, CDR1 is MDHEN and CDR2 is SYDVKM. This clonotype has at least ten counts. Its antigen is not known.

V gene TRBV28 combines with J gene TRBJ2-7; a weak D match, TRBD2 (5 bases). Material: peripheral blood. The TCR sequence derives from a woman aged 18 to 35 with stable Graves' hyperthyroidism. The CDR3 nucleotides read TGTGCCAGCAGCGCCCCGGTGGGGAGCTACGAGCAGTACTTC. This translates into CASSAPVGSYEQYF.